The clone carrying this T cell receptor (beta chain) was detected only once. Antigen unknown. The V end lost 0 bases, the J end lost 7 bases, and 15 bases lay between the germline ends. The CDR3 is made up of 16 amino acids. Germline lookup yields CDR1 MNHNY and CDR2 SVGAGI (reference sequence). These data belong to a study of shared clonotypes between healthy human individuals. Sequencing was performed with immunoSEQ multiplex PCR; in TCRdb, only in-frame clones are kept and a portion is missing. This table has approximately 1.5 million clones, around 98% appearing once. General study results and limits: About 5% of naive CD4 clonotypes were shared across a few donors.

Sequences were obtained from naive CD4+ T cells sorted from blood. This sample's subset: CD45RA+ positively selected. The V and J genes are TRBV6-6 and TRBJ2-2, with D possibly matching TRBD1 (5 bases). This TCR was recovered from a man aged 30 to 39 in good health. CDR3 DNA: TGTGCCAGCAGTTACTCGACAGCCGGTAGGGGCGGGGAGCTGTTTTTT. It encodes CASSYSTAGRGGELFF.